The clone carrying this TCR beta chain has a single count. The target antigen is unknown. The PCR made use of 60 Vbeta and 13 Jbeta primers. This table comes from immunoSEQ multiplex PCR, and its TCRdb copy is limited to in-frame clones, with some not included. In the table there are approximately 98,000 clones, under 80% of which are singletons. This record belongs to a study of cytomegalovirus exposure and HLA in healthy donors. Study-wide points: Trimming of TCR beta V- and J-genes showed a link, identified in a later analysis, to a missense DCLRE1C variant.

The CDR3 contains 15 residues. Trimming cost V 4 bases and J 10 bases, with 22 bases left between them. Germline V lookup: CDR1 LNHDA, CDR2 SQIVND (reference sequence). The TCR sequence derives from a male donor in good health and CMV-seronegative. The sample comprised PBMCs. The chain couples TRBV19 to TRBJ1-1; possibly TRBD1 for D (6 bases). The CDR3 sequence is CASSTARGTGSTAFF. CDR3 DNA sequence: TGTGCCAGTAGTACGGCCCGTGGAACAGGGTCTACAGCTTTCTTT.